This T cell receptor beta chain was identified during a study of control samples from healthy donors and cancer patients. Method: immunoSEQ multiplex PCR; TCRdb's copy keeps in-frame clones and lacks some. The sample consists of about 84,000 clones, more than 65% of them appearing once. V was pared by 6 bases and J by 6 bases, with 3 bases of the junction left unmatched. Germline CDR1 reads DFQATT; CDR2 reads SNEGSKA (reference sequence). The CDR3 is 11 amino acids. The TCR was taken from a man in his 60s with head and neck cancer. The sequenced sample consisted of PBMCs. V usage is TRBV20-1 and J usage is TRBJ2-7; 9 positions match TRBD1. CDR3 in DNA: TGCAGTGCGACAGGGGGAGGCGAGCAGTACTTC. Amino acid sequence: CSATGGGEQYF.